These 22 T cell receptor beta chains came from one sample sequenced in a study of cytomegalovirus exposure and HLA in healthy donors. The PCR contained 60 Vbeta and 13 Jbeta primers. Assay: immunoSEQ multiplex PCR; the TCRdb copy retains only in-frame clones and omits some. The table records approximately 190,000 clones, 65% to 90% of them present only once. Source material: PBMCs. These receptors came from a man in his forties in good health and CMV-seropositive.

On this clone itself: A junction end diverges from the germline sequence, so it may reflect a read error. This chain uses TRBV7-9 with TRBJ2-6; possibly TRBD2 for D (5 bases). The CDR3 covers 16 residues. Per germline, CDR1 SEHNR and CDR2 FQNEAQ (reference sequence). CDR3 bases: TGTTCCAGCAGCGGACGGGGTGACTCTGGGGCCAACGTCCTGACTTTC. This encodes CSSSGRGDSGANVLTF.

This chain uses TRBV30 with TRBJ2-5; maybe TRBD2 (6 bases). The ends were cut back, 1 base at V and 4 bases at J, with 13 bases in the middle. The CDR3 has 14 amino acids. Germline lookup yields CDR1 GTSNPN and CDR2 SVGIG (reference sequence). The CDR3 DNA reads as TGTGCCTGGAGTGGGGAGGTGTCGGTAGAGACCCAGTACTTC. Encoded protein: CAWSGEVSVETQYF.

V usage is TRBV16 and J usage is TRBJ2-6; perhaps TRBD1 as D (6 bases). The germline gives CDR1 KGHSY, CDR2 FQNENV. The CDR3 totals 15 residues. V was trimmed by 3 bases and J by 4 bases, leaving 10 bases between them. The CDR3 region is CASSHAGAGANVLTF. The CDR3 DNA follows: TGTGCCAGCAGCCACGCAGGGGCCGGGGCCAACGTCCTGACTTTC.

This clone was counted only a few times. The chain couples TRBV18 to TRBJ2-2; D is unresolved. V was trimmed by 2 bases and J by 6 bases, leaving 13 bases between them. The V gene's germline CDR1 is KGHSH and CDR2 LQKENI. The CDR3 is 15 amino acids. The CDR3 DNA follows: TGTGCCAGCTCACCAAATAGCCGGGTCGCCGGGGAGCTGTTTTTT. Translated: CASSPNSRVAGELFF.

The chain has TRBV6-5 and TRBJ2-2, with 9 bases that match TRBD2. From germline, CDR1 is MNHEY and CDR2 SVGAGI. After removal of 7 bases from V and 3 bases from J, the junction contained 6 bases not matched to a gene. The CDR3 consists of 15 residues. The CDR3 bases are TGTGCCAGCACCCGCGGGGGGGCCGACACCGGGGAGCTGTTTTTT. It specifies CASTRGGADTGELFF.

The V and J genes are TRBV7-9 and TRBJ2-1; unclear D gene. V was shortened by 5 bases and J by 10 bases, with 9 bases between the two germline ends. CDR3 length: 11 residues. Germline lookup yields CDR1 SEHNR and CDR2 FQNEAQ (reference sequence). The CDR3 coding sequence is TGTGCCAGCAGCCCTACAGTGGAGCAGTTCTTC. This encodes CASSPTVEQFF.

The chain carries TRBV30 and TRBJ2-1; 11 bases are shared with TRBD2. Unmatched junction bases numbered 11, after V lost 4 bases and J lost 9 bases. CDR1 is GTSNPN, CDR2 SVGIG, per germline (reference sequence). The CDR3 is made up of 15 amino acids. In DNA, the CDR3 is TGTGCCTGGAACTTGGGACTAGCGGCCGGGAGTGAGCAGTTCTTC. Protein: CAWNLGLAAGSEQFF.

V gene TRBV28 combines with J gene TRBJ2-7, with D perhaps matching TRBD2 (7 bases). The germline gives CDR1 MDHEN, CDR2 SYDVKM. CDR3 length equals 15 residues. V dropped 5 bases and J dropped 5 bases, with 19 bases sitting between them. The CDR3 DNA follows: TGTGCCAGCAGTAGCCGGGTCCCCGGGGGGCACGAGCAGTACTTC. Protein product: CASSSRVPGGHEQYF.

The rearrangement joins TRBV6-5 to TRBJ2-2; 7 nucleotides agree with TRBD1. CDR1 MNHEY and CDR2 SVGAGI come from the germline V gene. The CDR3 spans 14 residues. J lost 6 bases, V lost 2 bases, and 3 bases had no gene match. The CDR3 region is CASSYDRVSGELFF. The CDR3 coding sequence is TGTGCCAGCAGTTACGACAGGGTCTCCGGGGAGCTGTTTTTT.

V and J are TRBV4-3 and TRBJ2-5; 7 bases agree with TRBD2. CDR3 length: 15 amino acids. J lost 3 bases, V lost 0 bases, and 4 bases had no gene match. The germline V gene has CDR1 LGHNA and CDR2 YSLEER. The CDR3 is CASSQEGGNEETQYF. The CDR3 DNA reads TGCGCCAGCAGCCAAGAGGGAGGGAACGAAGAGACCCAGTACTTC.

CDR3 amino acids: CASSQDQGGLYPYEQYF. CDR3 nucleotide sequence: TGTGCCAGCAGCCAAGATCAGGGAGGGCTTTACCCCTACGAGCAGTACTTC. V gene TRBV14 combines with J gene TRBJ2-7, with 7 bases fitting TRBD2. The ends lost 0 bases at V and 2 bases at J; junction bases unmatched: 10. Germline CDR1 SGHDN, CDR2 FVKESK. The CDR3 spans 17 residues. The full variable domain, in which reference TRBV14 and TRBJ2-7 provide the parts outside the CDR3, is EAGVTQFPSHSVIEKGQTVTLRCDPISGHDNLYWYRRVMGKEIKFLLHFVKESKQDESGMPNNRFLAERTGGTYSTLKVQPAELEDSGVYFCASSQDQGGLYPYEQYFGPGTRLTVT.

This chain connects TRBV7-2 to TRBJ1-1; 7 bases map to TRBD1. V dropped 5 bases and J dropped 1; count of bases not matched to a gene: 7. This CDR3 comprises 15 residues. Germline values: CDR1 SGHTA, CDR2 FQGNSA. The CDR3 DNA reads as TGTGCCAGCAGCGCGAGACAGGGACCGAACACTGAAGCTTTCTTT. This gives the protein CASSARQGPNTEAFF.

V usage is TRBV5-8 and J usage is TRBJ2-5, with D unclear. Germline V gene lookup returns CDR1 SGHTS and CDR2 YDEGEE. This CDR3 has 11 residues. Trimming stripped 4 bases from V and 5 bases from J, with 6 bases between. This chain's CDR3 is CASSARETQYF. The CDR3 DNA reads as TGTGCCAGCAGCGCCCGGGAGACCCAGTACTTC.

V gene TRBV19 combines with J gene TRBJ2-2, with D maybe TRBD1 (6 bases). Germline CDR1 reads LNHDA; CDR2 reads SQIVND (reference sequence). The CDR3 runs 14 residues. The ends were cut back, 1 base at V and 5 bases at J, with 8 bases in the middle. The CDR3 region is CASSIVQGTGELFF. CDR3 DNA sequence: TGTGCCAGTAGTATAGTACAGGGAACCGGGGAGCTGTTTTTT.

In this sample, this clone turned up a few times. One end of the junction varies from germline; a read error may be responsible. V is TRBV19 and J is TRBJ2-2; perhaps TRBD1 as D (5 bases). The CDR3 covers 14 residues. Germline CDR1 and CDR2: LNHDA and SQIVND (reference sequence). DNA of the CDR3: TGTGCCAGTAGGATAGACAGTTTTTCCGGGGAGCTGTTTTTT. It translates to CASRIDSFSGELFF.

The rearrangement joins TRBV7-2 to TRBJ2-5; 12 nucleotides line up with TRBD2. This CDR3 is built from 15 residues. From germline, CDR1 is SGHTA and CDR2 FQGNSA. V gave up 4 bases and J gave up 4 bases; unmatched junction bases: 4. CDR3 sequence reads: CASSSASGGGETQYF. The CDR3 region has the DNA TGTGCCAGCAGCTCCGCTAGCGGGGGGGGAGAGACCCAGTACTTC.

The chain recombines TRBV7-2 with TRBJ2-1; no definite D call. CDR1 and CDR2 from the germline V gene are SGHTA and FQGNSA. This CDR3 is 13 amino acids long. With 2 bases removed from V and 8 bases from J, the gap between germline ends came to 10 bases. The chain's CDR3 is CASSLLGWYEQFF. In nucleotides, the CDR3 is TGTGCCAGCAGCTTACTAGGTTGGTATGAGCAGTTCTTC.

The rearrangement joins TRBV27 to TRBJ2-7; 7 nucleotides agree with TRBD1. This CDR3 has 14 amino acids. Germline CDR1 MNHEY, CDR2 SMNVEV (reference sequence). V lost 3 bases, J lost 0 bases, and 2 bases stayed unmatched. CDR3 residues: CASSLGQSSYEQYF. The CDR3 DNA reads TGTGCCAGCAGTTTGGGACAGAGCTCCTACGAGCAGTACTTC.

J is TRBJ2-2 and V is TRBV7-3; weak D call: TRBD1 (6 bases). The V end lost 5 bases, the J end lost 1 base, and 11 bases lay between the germline ends. In germline, CDR1 is SGHTA, CDR2 FQGTGA. The CDR3 totals 15 residues. CDR3 in amino acids: CASSTGQLNTGELFF. CDR3 DNA: TGTGCCAGCAGCACAGGACAGTTGAACACCGGGGAGCTGTTTTTT.

The chain has TRBV7-9 and TRBJ1-1, with D possibly being TRBD1 (6 bases). Trimming pared 5 bases from V and 3 bases from J, leaving 10 bases between. Germline V CDR1 and CDR2: SEHNR, FQNEAQ (reference sequence). The CDR3 length is 13 residues. Here the CDR3 DNA reads TGTGCCAGCAGCCGCTACAGGGACACTGAAGCTTTCTTT. Protein product: CASSRYRDTEAFF.

Comment on this clone: The junction departs from germline at one end; a sequencing error may be responsible. The genes are TRBV13 and TRBJ2-5; D is undetermined. The CDR3 loop spans 11 amino acids. Germline V CDR1 and CDR2: PRHDT, FYEKMQ (reference sequence). CDR3 residues: CAGSFLETQYF. CDR3 DNA sequence: TGTGCCGGCAGCTTCTTGGAGACCCAGTACTTC.

To note about this clone: An end of the junction differs from the germline gene, which may be a read error. The chain couples TRBV4-1 to TRBJ1-2, with no clear D. CDR3 length: 13 residues. Germline V lookup: CDR1 MGHRA, CDR2 YSYEKL. CDR3 DNA: TGCGCCAGCAGCCACCCCCAAAACTATGGCCACACCTTC. Translation gives CASSHPQNYGHTF.